A selection of T cell receptor beta chains follows, all from one sample in a study of CD8+ T cells in alopecia areata. Assay used: immunoSEQ multiplex PCR; TCRdb lists only in-frame clones, some missing. This table holds around 300,000 clones, approximately 60% found once. The material sequenced was CD4+ T cells sorted from blood, taken around week 54, from a patient treated with tofacitinib. All receptors derive from a human donor with alopecia areata. CDR3s include the opening cysteine and the closing phenylalanine or tryptophan. Each record gives: V gene, D gene, clone size, J gene, CDR3 DNA, CDR3 protein. The D gene is left open where the match is weak. Only some rows state a clone size, as once, few, many or a class for expanded clones.

v_call: TRBV7-9
d_call: NA
clone_size: NA
j_call: TRBJ1-1
cdr3_nt: TGTGCCAGCGGCCTCGCGGGGCCGAACACTGAAGCTTTCTTT
cdr3_aa: CASGLAGPNTEAFF

v_call: TRBV30
d_call: NA
clone_size: NA
j_call: TRBJ1-5
cdr3_nt: TGTGCCTGGAAGCATGGGGGGTACAATCAGCCCCAGCATTTT
cdr3_aa: CAWKHGGYNQPQHF

v_call: TRBV5-1
d_call: NA
clone_size: NA
j_call: TRBJ2-6
cdr3_nt: TGCGCCAGCAGCGCCGTACGGGGTTCTGCTGGGGCCAACGTCCTGACTTTC
cdr3_aa: CASSAVRGSAGANVLTF

v_call: TRBV5-6
d_call: NA
clone_size: few
j_call: TRBJ1-3
cdr3_nt: TGTGCCAGCAGCTTGTCACAGGGCACCTCTGGAAACACCATATATTTT
cdr3_aa: CASSLSQGTSGNTIYF

v_call: TRBV7-9
d_call: NA
clone_size: NA
j_call: TRBJ2-5
cdr3_nt: TGTGCCAGCAGCTTCGGGGCTCAAGAGACCCAGTACTTC
cdr3_aa: CASSFGAQETQYF

v_call: TRBV30
d_call: NA
clone_size: NA
j_call: TRBJ1-1
cdr3_nt: TGTGCCTGGAGGCCTCCCTGGGCTAAGAACACTGAAGCTTTCTTT
cdr3_aa: CAWRPPWAKNTEAFF

v_call: TRBV9
d_call: TRBD2
clone_size: NA
j_call: TRBJ2-5
cdr3_nt: TGTGCCAGCAGCCCCGTAGCGGGGGCACAAGAGACCCAGTACTTC
cdr3_aa: CASSPVAGAQETQYF

v_call: TRBV7-2
d_call: NA
clone_size: NA
j_call: TRBJ2-3
cdr3_nt: TGTGCCAGCAGCTCCGGAGGAGATGGTACGCAGTATTTT
cdr3_aa: CASSSGGDGTQYF

v_call: TRBV19
d_call: NA
clone_size: few
j_call: TRBJ2-1
cdr3_nt: TGTGCCAGTAGTATTGCGGATGAGCAGTTCTTC
cdr3_aa: CASSIADEQFF

v_call: TRBV29-1
d_call: NA
clone_size: few
j_call: TRBJ2-2
cdr3_nt: TGCAGCGTTGCTGAAGGGACCGGGGAGCTGTTTTTT
cdr3_aa: CSVAEGTGELFF

v_call: TRBV18
d_call: NA
clone_size: few
j_call: TRBJ2-1
cdr3_nt: TGTGCCAGCTCACCCGGAGGCCCCGACTACAATGAGCAGTTCTTC
cdr3_aa: CASSPGGPDYNEQFF

v_call: TRBV5-1
d_call: TRBD2
clone_size: NA
j_call: TRBJ2-3
cdr3_nt: TGCGCCAGCCATCTAGCGGGAAGCACAGATACGCAGTATTTT
cdr3_aa: CASHLAGSTDTQYF

v_call: TRBV9
d_call: NA
clone_size: NA
j_call: TRBJ1-1
cdr3_nt: TGTGCCAGCAGCGTAGTGACAGCAATAAACACTGAAGCTTTCTTT
cdr3_aa: CASSVVTAINTEAFF

v_call: TRBV11-1
d_call: NA
clone_size: NA
j_call: TRBJ2-1
cdr3_nt: TGTGCCAGCCTGGGGCCGGGCAATGAGCAGTTCTTC
cdr3_aa: CASLGPGNEQFF

v_call: TRBV18
d_call: TRBD1
clone_size: NA
j_call: TRBJ1-6
cdr3_nt: TGTGCCAGCTCACCCTTCGGGTCCGGACAGGGAGAGAATTCACCCCTCCACTTT
cdr3_aa: CASSPFGSGQGENSPLHF

v_call: TRBV7-9
d_call: NA
clone_size: once
j_call: TRBJ1-5
cdr3_nt: TGTGCCAGCAGCTTTGGCGATCAGCCCCAGCATTTT
cdr3_aa: CASSFGDQPQHF

v_call: TRBV5-1
d_call: NA
clone_size: once
j_call: TRBJ2-4
cdr3_nt: TGCGCCAGCACCCTACAGGGCTCAAACATTCAGTACTTC
cdr3_aa: CASTLQGSNIQYF

v_call: TRBV6-5
d_call: NA
clone_size: NA
j_call: TRBJ2-7
cdr3_nt: TGTGCCAGCAGCACCGGCCCAACCTACGAGCAGTACTTC
cdr3_aa: CASSTGPTYEQYF

v_call: TRBV30
d_call: TRBD1
clone_size: NA
j_call: TRBJ2-6
cdr3_nt: TGTGCCTGGTCTCCGGGACAGGGGATTCCCAACGTCCTGACTTTC
cdr3_aa: CAWSPGQGIPNVLTF

v_call: TRBV9
d_call: NA
clone_size: NA
j_call: TRBJ2-3
cdr3_nt: TGTGCCAGCAGCGGACGGGGCCCAGATACGCAGTATTTT
cdr3_aa: CASSGRGPDTQYF

v_call: TRBV30
d_call: NA
clone_size: NA
j_call: TRBJ2-1
cdr3_nt: TGTGCCTGGAGTGCCGCGCGGGGCTTCTCCTACAATGAGCAGTTCTTC
cdr3_aa: CAWSAARGFSYNEQFF

v_call: TRBV19
d_call: NA
clone_size: few
j_call: TRBJ1-5
cdr3_nt: TGTGCCAGCAGGGTTGAGCGCAATCAGCCCCAGCATTTT
cdr3_aa: CASRVERNQPQHF

v_call: TRBV5-4
d_call: TRBD2
clone_size: NA
j_call: TRBJ2-1
cdr3_nt: TGTGCCAGCAGCTTAAGCGGGGGGACCTACAATGAGCAGTTCTTC
cdr3_aa: CASSLSGGTYNEQFF

v_call: TRBV5-1
d_call: NA
clone_size: NA
j_call: TRBJ2-1
cdr3_nt: TGCGCCAGCAGTTACCTCGGGGGGCAAACACGGAATGAGCAGTTCTTC
cdr3_aa: CASSYLGGQTRNEQFF